The 12 T cell receptor beta chains given below trace back to one sample, sequenced in a study of T cell responses to AZD1222 COVID-19 vaccine. TCRdb keeps only in-frame clones here, not all; method: immunoSEQ multiplex PCR. The sample yields roughly 270,000 clones, 90% to 95% seen once. The sequences come from peripheral blood, collected 28 days after the second AZD1222 dose. All receptors derive from an adult who received the AZD1222 COVID-19 vaccine.

The chain uses TRBV2 and TRBJ1-4, with D possibly being TRBD1 (6 bases). The V end was cut by 5 bases, the J end by 0 bases, with 13 bases between. There are 16 residues in the CDR3. Germline V gene lookup returns CDR1 SNHLY and CDR2 FYNNEI. The CDR3 coding sequence is TGTGCCAGCAGTAGCTCAGGGGTGGCAACTAATGAAAAACTGTTTTTT. This sequence encodes CASSSSGVATNEKLFF.

This clone has a single count. V gene TRBV5-6 combines with J gene TRBJ1-1; maybe TRBD1 (6 bases). This CDR3 spans 14 amino acids. V was clipped by 5 bases and J by 2 bases, with 13 bases between them. The germline V gene encodes CDR1 SGHDT and CDR2 YYEEEE. DNA of the CDR3: TGTGCCAGCAGGTTTGGACAGCGCAACACTGAAGCTTTCTTT. Residues: CASRFGQRNTEAFF.

The V call is TRBV27, the J call TRBJ2-3; 7 positions agree with TRBD2. The CDR3 sequence is 17 residues long. The V and J ends lost 5 bases and 1 base, in that order; junction bases with no gene match: 12. Looked up from germline, CDR1 is MNHEY and CDR2 is SMNVEV (reference sequence). The CDR3 reads CASSPGRGRTGTDTQYF. The CDR3 DNA is TGTGCCAGCAGTCCGGGGAGGGGACGGACGGGCACAGATACGCAGTATTTT.

This chain uses TRBV29-1 with TRBJ1-2; 10 bases match TRBD1. The trim removed 7 bases at V and 4 bases at J, leaving 9 bases unmatched. Germline V gene sequence: CDR1 SQVTM, CDR2 ANQGSEA. The CDR3 is made up of 14 amino acids. This chain's CDR3 is CSALDRGEFYGYTF. DNA for the CDR3: TGCAGCGCCCTGGACAGGGGGGAATTCTATGGCTACACCTTC. The complete variable domain, with remaining parts taken from reference TRBV29-1 and TRBJ1-2, reads SAVISQKPSRDICQRGTSLTIQCQVDSQVTMMFWYRQQPGQSLTLIATANQGSEATYESGFVIDKFPISRPNLTFSTLTVSNMSPEDSSIYLCSALDRGEFYGYTFGSGTRLTVV.

V is TRBV6-5 and J is TRBJ1-3, with D tentatively TRBD1 (5 bases). CDR1 and CDR2 from the germline V gene are MNHEY and SVGAGI. The CDR3 consists of 15 residues. Trimming shortened V by 4 bases and J by 0 bases, and 10 bases separated the two germline ends. CDR3 in DNA: TGTGCCAGCAGTTCTAGGGGAGTCTCTGGAAACACCATATATTTT. Its translation: CASSSRGVSGNTIYF.

The genes are TRBV27 and TRBJ1-6, with 8 bases lining up with TRBD1. Unmatched junction bases numbered 7, after V lost 5 bases and J lost 7 bases. The germline CDR1 and CDR2 sequences are MNHEY and SMNVEV (reference sequence). The CDR3 sequence is 15 residues long. The DNA for the CDR3 is TGTGCCAGCAGTCCGGACAGGGTGGTAAATTCACCCCTCCACTTT. This sequence encodes CASSPDRVVNSPLHF.

This clone was picked up one time. This chain connects TRBV6-2 or TRBV6-3 to TRBJ1-6; unclear D gene. The V end lost 0 bases, the J end lost 0 bases, and 9 bases lay between the germline ends. The CDR3 is 17 residues long. Germline V gene data show CDR1 as MNHEY and CDR2 as SVGEGT. CDR3 sequence (DNA): TGTGCCAGCAGTTACTCACCCCGAAGCTCCTATAATTCACCCCTCCACTTT. This sequence encodes CASSYSPRSSYNSPLHF.

Details on this clone: One end of the junction does not line up with germline, which may come from a read error. The chain combines TRBV11-2 with TRBJ2-1; 8 bases line up with TRBD2. The CDR3 runs 17 residues. CDR1 is SGHAT and CDR2 is FQNNGV in the germline V gene. CDR3 sequence reads: CARSLGAGGSSYNEQFF. CDR3 nucleotides: TGTGCCCGCAGCTTGGGGGCGGGGGGATCCTCCTACAATGAGCAGTTCTTC. Full variable domain (rest looked up from reference TRBV11-2 and TRBJ2-1): EAGVAQSPRYKIIEKRQSVAFWCNPISGHATLYWYQQILGQGPKLLIQFQNNGVVDDSQLPKDRFSAERLKGVDSTLKIQPAKLEDSAVYLCARSLGAGGSSYNEQFFGPGTRLTVL.

This rearrangement joins TRBV27 to TRBJ2-7, with TRBD2 as a possible D gene (5 bases). The V gene's germline CDR1 is MNHEY and CDR2 SMNVEV (reference sequence). V gave up 3 bases and J gave up 2 bases, with 11 bases separating them. This CDR3 is built from 14 residues. The CDR3 spells CASSFWRVAYEQYF. The CDR3 coding sequence is TGTGCCAGCAGTTTTTGGCGGGTTGCCTACGAGCAGTACTTC.

The rearrangement uses TRBV27 and TRBJ2-7; TRBD2 is a possible D gene (5 bases). Trimming shortened V by 8 bases and J by 0 bases, and 14 bases separated the two germline ends. This CDR3 region has 14 residues. Germline-derived CDR1 and CDR2 are MNHEY and SMNVEV (reference sequence). CDR3 DNA sequence: TGTGCCAGCTCTTTAAAGCGGAACTCCTACGAGCAGTACTTC. This sequence encodes CASSLKRNSYEQYF.

The rearrangement links TRBV24-1 to TRBJ2-1, with 8 bases fitting TRBD1. Germline V gene sequence: CDR1 KGHDR, CDR2 SFDVKD. V gave up 3 bases and J gave up 2 bases; unmatched junction bases: 2. The CDR3 extends over 15 amino acids. The CDR3 loop reads CATSDTTGAYNEQFF. CDR3 coding DNA: TGTGCCACCAGTGATACGACAGGGGCCTACAATGAGCAGTTCTTC.

This clone was detected only once. This rearrangement joins TRBV7-8 to TRBJ2-1; D gene uncertain. This CDR3 region has 13 residues. Looked up from germline, CDR1 is SGHVS and CDR2 is FQNEAQ. V gave up 6 bases and J gave up 2 bases, with 8 bases separating them. The CDR3 region is CASSLGPYNEQFF. The CDR3 DNA reads as TGTGCCAGCAGTCTCGGGCCCTACAATGAGCAGTTCTTC. Full variable domain (rest looked up from reference TRBV7-8 and TRBJ2-1): GAGVSQSPRYKVAKRGQDVALRCDPISGHVSLFWYQQALGQGPEFLTYFQNEAQLDKSGLPSDRFFAERPEGSVSTLKIQRTQQEDSAVYLCASSLGPYNEQFFGPGTRLTVL.